This T cell receptor (beta chain) was obtained from a study of blood T cell repertoires in COVID-19. Study as a whole: From the United States, Italy and Spain came samples of acute and convalescent COVID-19. Sources were T cells, B-cell-depleted T cells, or PBMCs; the material itself was cDNA or gDNA.

The length of the CDR3 is 12 residues. V lost 5 bases and J lost 13, with 16 bases in between. From germline, CDR1 is KGHSH and CDR2 LQKENI. Libraries were prepared by immunoSEQ multiplex PCR; TCRdb keeps only in-frame clonotypes and omits some of them. This table has 390,000 or so clones, 70% to 90% appearing once. This clone is a singleton in its sample. Specimen: peripheral blood. The chain has TRBV18 and TRBJ2-3; D might be TRBD1 (5 bases). This TCR was recovered from a woman aged 25 to 39 with COVID-19, enrolled during active disease. The CDR3 sequence: CASSEVVAGKYF. CDR3 bases: TGTGCCAGCTCAGAGGTTGTCGCAGGGAAGTATTTT.